Listed below are T cell receptor beta chains from one sample, sequenced in a study of blood T cells in healthy people across ages. TCRdb re-called the 5' RACE reads through MiXCR, storing one row per CDR3 protein. The data show more than 1.4 million distinct CDR3 sequences, 40% to 50% seen once. Material: blood. The source of these receptors is a woman under 30 in good health. Both conserved end residues are part of each CDR3. D genes are given only for firm matches. Size is stated for part of the rows, as once, few or many counts, or as a class when the clone is expanded.

size: -
V: TRBV24-1
D: -
J: TRBJ2-3
DNA: TGCGCCACCAGTGAGCGTCAAAATACGCAGTATTTT
CDR3: CATSERQNTQYF

size: many
V: TRBV25-1
D: -
J: TRBJ2-7
DNA: TGTGCCAGCAGTGGGGACGGGACCTACGAGCAGTACTTC
CDR3: CASSGDGTYEQYF

size: once
V: TRBV19
D: -
J: TRBJ2-3
DNA: TGTGCCAGTAGTATGCGAGGTACGCAGTATTTT
CDR3: CASSMRGTQYF

size: -
V: TRBV12-3/TRBV12-4
D: -
J: TRBJ2-6
DNA: TGTGCCAGCCCCCAACCTGGGGCCAACGTCCTGACTTTC
CDR3: CASPQPGANVLTF

size: few
V: TRBV2
D: TRBD1
J: TRBJ1-1
DNA: TGTGCCAGCAGGGGGGACAGTATGAACACTGAAGCTTTCTTT
CDR3: CASRGDSMNTEAFF

size: -
V: TRBV7-8
D: -
J: TRBJ1-2
DNA: TGTGCCAGCAGCTTATCGCCTCGGGACTATGGCTACACCTTC
CDR3: CASSLSPRDYGYTF

size: -
V: TRBV2
D: -
J: TRBJ1-2
DNA: TGTGCCAGCATCGGGGAGGGGCTGGGCTATGGCTACACCTTC
CDR3: CASIGEGLGYGYTF

size: -
V: TRBV6-6
D: TRBD2
J: TRBJ2-1
DNA: TGTGCCAGCGGGATAAGCGGGGTCACCAATGAGCAGTTCTTC
CDR3: CASGISGVTNEQFF

size: -
V: TRBV4-2
D: -
J: TRBJ2-7
DNA: TGTGCCAGCAGCCGATCTAGGGGATTCGGGGAGCAGTACTTC
CDR3: CASSRSRGFGEQYF

size: -
V: TRBV12-3/TRBV12-4
D: TRBD1
J: TRBJ1-3
DNA: TGTGCCAGCAGTTCCCGACAGGGGGGGACTGGAAACACCATATATTTT
CDR3: CASSSRQGGTGNTIYF

size: -
V: TRBV9
D: -
J: TRBJ1-2
DNA: TGTGCCAGCGGGCAGATGAAGGGCTACACCTTC
CDR3: CASGQMKGYTF

size: -
V: TRBV4-2
D: -
J: TRBJ2-3
DNA: TGTGCCAGCAGCCTGGAGGGGAGGCATGCAGATACGCAGTATTTT
CDR3: CASSLEGRHADTQYF

size: few
V: TRBV6-2/TRBV6-3
D: -
J: TRBJ1-2
DNA: TGTGCCAGCAGCCCGACCCTCGATGGCTATGGCTACACCTTC
CDR3: CASSPTLDGYGYTF

size: few
V: TRBV5-1
D: TRBD2
J: TRBJ2-5
DNA: TGCGCCAGCCTTAAGCGGGGCCCGCGGAGAGAGCAGTACTTC
CDR3: CASLKRGPRREQYF

size: -
V: TRBV27
D: TRBD1
J: TRBJ1-6
DNA: TGTGCCAGCCGGACAGGGGGTCATAATTCACCCCTCCACTTT
CDR3: CASRTGGHNSPLHF

size: -
V: TRBV14
D: -
J: TRBJ1-1
DNA: TGTGCCAGCAGCCCGATGAGAGACGGTGAAGCTTTCTTT
CDR3: CASSPMRDGEAFF

size: -
V: TRBV30
D: TRBD1
J: TRBJ2-1
DNA: TGTGCCTGGATTTGGGACAGGGCATACAATGAGCAGTTCTTC
CDR3: CAWIWDRAYNEQFF

size: -
V: TRBV24-1
D: -
J: TRBJ2-3
DNA: TGTGCCACCAGTGATTCGGACTTAGATACGCAGTATTTT
CDR3: CATSDSDLDTQYF

size: few
V: TRBV7-2
D: TRBD2
J: TRBJ2-1
DNA: TGTGCCAGCAGCACCTCGGTTTGGGCGGGAGAGGGGAATGAGCAGTTCTTC
CDR3: CASSTSVWAGEGNEQFF

size: few
V: TRBV7-9
D: TRBD1
J: TRBJ2-7
DNA: TGTGCCAGCAGCTTTCGTGGACAGGGGACCTACGAGCAGTACTTC
CDR3: CASSFRGQGTYEQYF

size: -
V: TRBV6-6
D: -
J: TRBJ2-7
DNA: TGTGCCAGCAGTTACCCAAGGGCCCACGAGCAGTACTTC
CDR3: CASSYPRAHEQYF

size: -
V: TRBV20-1
D: -
J: TRBJ1-3
DNA: TGCAGTGCTAGGTCAGGCAGGGAAAGCTCTGGAAACACCATATATTTT
CDR3: CSARSGRESSGNTIYF

size: -
V: TRBV7-9
D: -
J: TRBJ2-4
DNA: TGTGCCAGCAGCGCGACAGTAGAGCAGTACTTC
CDR3: CASSATVEQYF

size: -
V: TRBV3-1
D: TRBD2
J: TRBJ2-3
DNA: TGTGCCAGCAGCGGTAGCGGGTATACGCAGTATTTT
CDR3: CASSGSGYTQYF

size: -
V: TRBV7-2
D: TRBD2
J: TRBJ2-1
DNA: TGTGCCAGCACAGCTCGGGGCGGGGGGGCAGTTGAGCAGTTCTTC
CDR3: CASTARGGGAVEQFF

size: few
V: TRBV20-1
D: TRBD2
J: TRBJ2-7
DNA: TGCAGTGCTACTAAGATAGCGGGGGGCTACTACGAGCAGTACTTC
CDR3: CSATKIAGGYYEQYF

size: once
V: TRBV7-3
D: -
J: TRBJ2-1
DNA: TGTGCCAGCAGCCAGCAGGCTTCCGGGATCGATGAGCAGTTCTTC
CDR3: CASSQQASGIDEQFF

size: -
V: TRBV11-2
D: -
J: TRBJ2-7
DNA: TGTGTCAGCAGCCGCAACAGGGACTTCGAGCAGTACTTC
CDR3: CVSSRNRDFEQYF

size: -
V: TRBV4-1
D: -
J: TRBJ2-5
DNA: TGCGCCAGCAGCCAACGGGCCACTTGGGATGAGCAGTACTTC
CDR3: CASSQRATWDEQYF

size: few
V: TRBV29-1
D: -
J: TRBJ1-5
DNA: TGCAGCGTTGAAAAGTACGATAGCAATCAGCCCCAGCATTTT
CDR3: CSVEKYDSNQPQHF

size: -
V: TRBV12-3/TRBV12-4
D: -
J: TRBJ2-7
DNA: TGTGCCAGCAGTCCTCAACCAACCTACGAGCAGTACTTC
CDR3: CASSPQPTYEQYF

size: -
V: TRBV2
D: TRBD2
J: TRBJ2-5
DNA: TGTGCCAGCCACCATAGACTAGCAGCTAAAGAGACCCAGTACTTC
CDR3: CASHHRLAAKETQYF

size: few
V: TRBV29-1
D: -
J: TRBJ2-1
DNA: TGCAGCGTGACACAGTACAATGAGCAGTTCTTC
CDR3: CSVTQYNEQFF

size: once
V: TRBV7-8
D: -
J: TRBJ2-1
DNA: TGTGCCAGCAGCTTATTTGGTAGCGGTAGTGAGCAGTTCTTC
CDR3: CASSLFGSGSEQFF

size: -
V: TRBV25-1
D: TRBD2
J: TRBJ2-3
DNA: TGTGCCAGCAGTGCCCGAGAGGGACTAGCGGGAGAAGACGGGAGCGCAGATACGCAGTATTTT
CDR3: CASSAREGLAGEDGSADTQYF

size: -
V: TRBV6-1
D: -
J: TRBJ1-5
DNA: TGTGCCAGCAGTGGAATGAGGGCCAATCAGCCCCAGCATTTT
CDR3: CASSGMRANQPQHF

size: few
V: TRBV10-3
D: -
J: TRBJ2-1
DNA: TGTGCCATCAGTGAGCGGAAACAGGGTTCCAATGAGCAGTTTTTC
CDR3: CAISERKQGSNEQFF

size: -
V: TRBV25-1
D: TRBD2
J: TRBJ2-1
DNA: TGTGCCAGCAGTGAAAGCGGGAGGCCGCAGTTCTTC
CDR3: CASSESGRPQFF

size: many
V: TRBV5-1
D: TRBD1
J: TRBJ2-7
DNA: TGCGCCAGCAGTGGACAGGGGACCTCCTACGAGCAGTACTTC
CDR3: CASSGQGTSYEQYF

size: once
V: TRBV5-1
D: -
J: TRBJ2-1
DNA: TGCGCCAGCAGTCATGAAGGACAGCGAGGCGGCCACAATGAGCAGTTCTTC
CDR3: CASSHEGQRGGHNEQFF

size: -
V: TRBV6-2/TRBV6-3
D: TRBD1
J: TRBJ1-5
DNA: TGTGCCAGCAGTTATTGGGACAGCTATAGCAATCAGCCCCAGCATTTT
CDR3: CASSYWDSYSNQPQHF

size: -
V: TRBV27
D: -
J: TRBJ2-7
DNA: TGTGCCAGCAGGGAGCGGGCGAGCTCCTACAATGAGCAGTACTTC
CDR3: CASRERASSYNEQYF

size: -
V: TRBV2
D: -
J: TRBJ2-2
DNA: TGTGCCAGTCCACGGAAGGGCTCCGGGGAGCTGTTTTTT
CDR3: CASPRKGSGELFF

size: -
V: TRBV5-1
D: -
J: TRBJ2-5
DNA: TGCGCCAGCCGGGGGAGTGAAGAGACCCAGTACTTC
CDR3: CASRGSEETQYF

size: -
V: TRBV7-9
D: TRBD1
J: TRBJ1-1
DNA: TGTGCCAGCAGCTTAGGGACAGGGTGGGACACTGAAGCTTTCTTT
CDR3: CASSLGTGWDTEAFF

size: -
V: TRBV28
D: TRBD1
J: TRBJ1-2
DNA: TGTGCCAGCAGGCCCGGGGACAGGGGGAATGGCTACACCTTC
CDR3: CASRPGDRGNGYTF

size: many
V: TRBV5-1
D: -
J: TRBJ2-3
DNA: TGTGCCAGCAGTCCTGGGACTGTCACAGATACGCAGTATTTT
CDR3: CASSPGTVTDTQYF

size: once
V: TRBV7-9
D: -
J: TRBJ2-7
DNA: TGTGCCAGCGGCCCCCGGCGGTCAGGGGAGGGGATCGATTCCTACAATGAGCAGTACTTC
CDR3: CASGPRRSGEGIDSYNEQYF

size: -
V: TRBV7-2
D: TRBD1
J: TRBJ1-2
DNA: TGTGCCAGCAGCTTAGCAAAGGACAGGGTAAACACCTTC
CDR3: CASSLAKDRVNTF

size: few
V: TRBV28
D: -
J: TRBJ1-2
DNA: TGTGCCAGCACGCTGCAGGGATCTAACTATGGCTACACCTTC
CDR3: CASTLQGSNYGYTF

size: -
V: TRBV6-5
D: TRBD1
J: TRBJ2-3
DNA: TGTGCCAGCAGTTACCGCCGACAGGGTCTTACAGATACGCAGTATTTT
CDR3: CASSYRRQGLTDTQYF

size: -
V: TRBV12-3/TRBV12-4
D: TRBD1
J: TRBJ1-5
DNA: TGTGCCAGCAGTCCGTCGGGACAGGGGAATCAGCCCCAGCATTTT
CDR3: CASSPSGQGNQPQHF

size: -
V: TRBV20-1
D: TRBD1
J: TRBJ2-1
DNA: TGCAGTGCTAACAGGGGGCTACTCTACAATGAGCAGTTCTTC
CDR3: CSANRGLLYNEQFF

size: -
V: TRBV7-6
D: TRBD1
J: TRBJ1-1
DNA: TGTGCCAGCAGCTCACCAGACAGGGGACTTCTGAACACTGGAGCTTTCTTT
CDR3: CASSSPDRGLLNTGAFF

size: few
V: TRBV9
D: -
J: TRBJ2-7
DNA: TGTGCCAGCAGCGTAGGTCTCATAGGGGCCCACGAGCAGTACTTC
CDR3: CASSVGLIGAHEQYF

size: -
V: TRBV20-1
D: -
J: TRBJ2-3
DNA: TGCAGTGCTGATGGTGGAGGGGGGACAGATACGCAGTATTTT
CDR3: CSADGGGGTDTQYF

size: -
V: TRBV29-1
D: TRBD1
J: TRBJ1-4
DNA: TGCAGGACTTACAGGGGGCGCGGTGAAAAACTGTTTTTT
CDR3: CRTYRGRGEKLFF

size: few
V: TRBV11-2
D: -
J: TRBJ2-2
DNA: TGTGCCAGCAGCTATGGGACCCTAGACAGGCCGAACACCGGGGAGCTGTTTTTT
CDR3: CASSYGTLDRPNTGELFF

size: -
V: TRBV6-5
D: -
J: TRBJ2-5
DNA: TGTGCCAGCAGTGCCCGGACAGACCAAGAGACCCAGTACTTC
CDR3: CASSARTDQETQYF

size: -
V: TRBV6-5
D: -
J: TRBJ2-2
DNA: TGTGCCAGTACGGGACGCAACACCGGGGAGCTGTTTTTT
CDR3: CASTGRNTGELFF